The rows below give T cell receptor beta chains drawn from one sample of a study of blood T cell repertoires in COVID-19. Some clones are missing from TCRdb's copy, which holds only in-frame ones; the method was immunoSEQ multiplex PCR. Of approximately 80,000 clones detected, about 80% appear once; the ten largest clones hold more than 2%. The sequencing input was peripheral blood. Receptors were obtained from a woman in her 70s with acute or convalescent COVID-19. CDR3s include the opening cysteine and the closing phenylalanine or tryptophan. A D gene is named only where the DNA matches it firmly. The listing skips clone size in some rows; elsewhere it reads once, few, many or a size class.

>17|NA|TRBD1|TRBV10-3|TRBJ1-6
TGTGCCATCAGCCTAGGGACAGGGGGCGATTTTACCTCACCCCTCCACTTT
CAISLGTGGDFTSPLHF
>12|NA|NA|TRBV9|TRBJ1-2
TGTGCCAGCAGCGCCAAGGGGTATGGCTACACCTTC
CASSAKGYGYTF
>17|NA|TRBD1|TRBV19|TRBJ1-3
TGTGCCAGTACTTTTAGACAGGGGCGGAACTCTGGAAACACCATATATTTT
CASTFRQGRNSGNTIYF
>14|NA|NA|TRBV6-5|TRBJ1-4
TGTGCCAGCAGACGAGGGGGGGTGGGTGAAAAACTGTTTTTT
CASRRGGVGEKLFF
>15|NA|TRBD1|TRBV3-1/TRBV3-2|TRBJ1-3
TGTGCCAGCAGCCGCCAGGGGGCAGGCGGAAACACCATATATTTT
CASSRQGAGGNTIYF
>13|NA|NA|TRBV11-2|TRBJ2-5
TGTGCCAGCAGCTTAGTCTCCCAAGAGACCCAGTACTTC
CASSLVSQETQYF
>13|NA|NA|TRBV29-1|TRBJ2-3
TGCAGCGTAGACGGCCAGAGGACAGATACGCAGTATTTT
CSVDGQRTDTQYF
>15|NA|TRBD1|TRBV5-1|TRBJ1-2
TGCGCCAGCAGCTTGGATCAGGGGGCTGACTATGGCTACACCTTC
CASSLDQGADYGYTF
>15|NA|TRBD1|TRBV29-1|TRBJ2-3
TGCAGCGTCGAAGAAGGGGGCAAAAGTACAGATACGCAGTATTTT
CSVEEGGKSTDTQYF
>13|NA|TRBD1|TRBV24-1|TRBJ2-1
TGTGCCACCAATGACAGGGGCCACAATGAGCAGTTCTTC
CATNDRGHNEQFF
>14|NA|TRBD1|TRBV5-1|TRBJ1-2
TGCGCCAGCAGCTTAATCTCAGGGGGTACTGGCTACACCTTC
CASSLISGGTGYTF
>14|few|NA|TRBV5-1|TRBJ1-2
TGCGCCAGCAGCCCTCAGGATCTCGATGGTGGCTACACCTTC
CASSPQDLDGGYTF
>15|NA|NA|TRBV7-3|TRBJ1-6
TGTGCCAGCAGCTTAACCCCGTCCTATAATTCACCCCTCCACTTT
CASSLTPSYNSPLHF
>14|NA|TRBD1|TRBV18|TRBJ1-2
TGTGCCAGCTCACTACCGGGACAGGCCAATGGCTACACCTTC
CASSLPGQANGYTF
>15|NA|TRBD1|TRBV5-1|TRBJ2-7
TGCGCCAGCAGCTTCAGGACAGGGCCGGCCTACGAGCAGTACTTC
CASSFRTGPAYEQYF
>14|NA|TRBD1|TRBV7-9|TRBJ1-1
TGTGCCAGCAGCTCGAGACAGGGGTGGACTGAAGCTTTCTTT
CASSSRQGWTEAFF
>13|once|NA|TRBV28|TRBJ1-2
TGTGCCAGCAGTTTCGGGGGGCCAGGAGGCTACACCTTC
CASSFGGPGGYTF
>16|NA|TRBD1|TRBV9|TRBJ1-2
TGTGCCAGCAGCGTCGACCCCGGGACAGCACCCTATGGCTACACCTTC
CASSVDPGTAPYGYTF
>15|NA|NA|TRBV12-5|TRBJ1-3
TGTGCTAGTGTTCCGTCCGGGGGTGCTGGAAACACCATATATTTT
CASVPSGGAGNTIYF
>15|NA|TRBD2|TRBV5-6|TRBJ2-1
TGTGCCAGCAGCTTGAGCTTACTAGCGGGTAATGAGCAGTTCTTC
CASSLSLLAGNEQFF
>15|NA|TRBD1|TRBV2|TRBJ1-2
TGTGCCAGCAGACCCGACAGGGGAGGGTCCTATGGCTACACCTTC
CASRPDRGGSYGYTF
>13|NA|NA|TRBV7-8|TRBJ2-1
TGTGCCAGCAGCTTATCTGTACAGAATGAGCAGTTCTTC
CASSLSVQNEQFF
>14|NA|NA|TRBV19|TRBJ2-2
TGTGCCAGTAGTATAAGTTCAGGTACCGGGGAGCTGTTTTTT
CASSISSGTGELFF
>14|NA|NA|TRBV19|TRBJ1-2
TGTGCCAGTAGTATTCAACAAGCTAACTATGGCTACACCTTC
CASSIQQANYGYTF
>14|NA|NA|TRBV5-1|TRBJ1-1
TGCGCCAGCAGCCGTAACAGTGGGAACACTGAAGCTTTCTTT
CASSRNSGNTEAFF
>14|NA|TRBD1|TRBV28|TRBJ1-2
TGTGCCAGCAGCCCACGGACAGGGAACTATGGCTACACCTTC
CASSPRTGNYGYTF
>15|NA|TRBD1|TRBV5-1|TRBJ2-1
TGCGCCAGCAGCTTTCAGGGGGCTTCCTACAATGAGCAGTTCTTC
CASSFQGASYNEQFF
>14|few|NA|TRBV9|TRBJ1-6
TGTGCCAGCAGCGTAGAACTTTATAATTCACCCCTCCACTTT
CASSVELYNSPLHF
>16|NA|NA|TRBV7-5|TRBJ1-2
TGTGTCAGAAGCTTAGCCACCCTTCTGCAGGGTTATGGCTACACCTTC
CVRSLATLLQGYGYTF
>13|NA|NA|TRBV12-5|TRBJ1-2
TGTGCTAGTGGTTTAGGACAGAACTATGGCTACACCTTC
CASGLGQNYGYTF
>14|once|TRBD1|TRBV2|TRBJ1-2
TGTGCCAGCAGTTTCTCGGGACAGTTTGGAGGCTACACCTTC
CASSFSGQFGGYTF
>17|NA|TRBD1|TRBV25-1|TRBJ2-2
TGTGCCAGCGCCGCCGGGACAGGGGCGCGTGGTTCCGGGGAGCTGTTTTTT
CASAAGTGARGSGELFF
>16|NA|TRBD2|TRBV7-2|TRBJ2-3
TGTGCCAGCAGCCCCCCCGGAGCTAGCGGACCGATGACGCAGTATTTT
CASSPPGASGPMTQYF
>17|NA|NA|TRBV9|TRBJ1-4
TGTGCCAGCAGCGTCGGTTCTGGTGGGGGCGTTTTAGAAAAACTGTTTTTT
CASSVGSGGGVLEKLFF
>14|NA|TRBD1|TRBV29-1|TRBJ1-2
TGCAGCGTCCACCCGGGACAGGGGGCTGACGGCTACACCTTC
CSVHPGQGADGYTF
>12|NA|NA|TRBV12-3/TRBV12-4|TRBJ2-7
TGTGCCAGCAGCCAGGACAGCTACGAGCAGTACTTC
CASSQDSYEQYF
>15|NA|NA|TRBV2|TRBJ1-6
TGTGCCAGCAGCCTTGACCGGGACACCAATTCACCCCTCCACTTT
CASSLDRDTNSPLHF
>13|NA|TRBD1|TRBV5-1|TRBJ2-3
TGCGCCAGCAGAGACAGGGGCACAGATACGCAGTATTTT
CASRDRGTDTQYF
>12|NA|TRBD1|TRBV29-1|TRBJ2-7
TGCAGCGTTGACGGGACAGGGGGGAAGCAGTACTTC
CSVDGTGGKQYF
>14|once|NA|TRBV30|TRBJ1-5
TGTGCCTGGAGTGGTGGGCAGCTCAATCAGCCCCAGCATTTT
CAWSGGQLNQPQHF
>13|NA|TRBD1|TRBV29-1|TRBJ2-1
TGCAGCGGCGGGACAGGGGGTTACAATGAGCAGTTCTTC
CSGGTGGYNEQFF
>14|NA|NA|TRBV7-9|TRBJ2-5
TGTGCCAGCAGCAGCTTGGACTCCGTACAGACCCAGTACTTC
CASSSLDSVQTQYF
>15|NA|NA|TRBV7-8|TRBJ1-4
TGTGCCAGCAGCCCCGTCCCACTCCGAGAGGAAAAACTGTTTTTT
CASSPVPLREEKLFF
>15|NA|NA|TRBV3-1/TRBV3-2|TRBJ1-2
TGTGCCAGCAGCCAAGTAGGGGTCGCTAACTATGGCTACACCTTC
CASSQVGVANYGYTF
>15|NA|NA|TRBV10-2|TRBJ1-5
TGCGCCAGCAGTAGTGGCAGCGCTAGCAATCAGCCCCAGCATTTT
CASSSGSASNQPQHF
>19|NA|TRBD1|TRBV5-5|TRBJ1-2
TGTGCCAGCAGCTCCGACAAGATGGTTCAGGGACAGGGTTACTATGGCTACACCTTC
CASSSDKMVQGQGYYGYTF
>14|NA|NA|TRBV15|TRBJ1-5
TGTGCCACCAGCGGCCTGGGAGGGGAACAGCCCCAGCATTTT
CATSGLGGEQPQHF
>14|NA|NA|TRBV7-2|TRBJ1-1
TGTGCCAGCAGCCTTTACAGGACCGGCACTGAAGCTTTCTTT
CASSLYRTGTEAFF
>15|once|TRBD2|TRBV15|TRBJ2-3
TGTGCCACCAGCAGAGGACTAGCGGGCACAGATACGCAGTATTTT
CATSRGLAGTDTQYF
>17|NA|TRBD2|TRBV3-1/TRBV3-2|TRBJ2-3
TGTGCCAGCAGCCAAATTGCGGGGGGGCCTGAGACAGATACGCAGTATTTT
CASSQIAGGPETDTQYF
>15|NA|NA|TRBV6-4|TRBJ2-1
TGTGCCAGCAGTCCACTTTTCGCAGGGGTCGATGAGCAGTTCTTC
CASSPLFAGVDEQFF
>16|NA|NA|TRBV10-3|TRBJ1-2
TGTGCCATCAGCACGCACTCGGACATCCCTAACTATGGCTACACCTTC
CAISTHSDIPNYGYTF
>13|NA|NA|TRBV2|TRBJ1-5
TGTGCCAGCGTAGCCCAGATCACCCGGCCCCAGCATTTT
CASVAQITRPQHF
>14|NA|TRBD1|TRBV5-4|TRBJ1-2
TGTGCCAGCAGCTATGATACAGGGGCCCTAGGCTACACCTTC
CASSYDTGALGYTF
>13|NA|NA|TRBV7-8|TRBJ1-1
TGTGCCAGCAGCTTGACACGGAACACTGAAGCTTTCTTT
CASSLTRNTEAFF